This T cell receptor (beta chain) originates from a study of T cell responses to AZD1222 COVID-19 vaccine. Broader study findings: White British donors predominated, females outnumbered males, and clonal diversity was possibly underestimated.

The CDR3 covers 14 residues. From germline, CDR1 is SGHAT and CDR2 FQDESV (reference sequence). The V end lost 8 bases, the J end lost 7 bases, and 19 bases lay between the germline ends. Produced via immunoSEQ multiplex PCR; TCRdb's table is partial and in-frame only. This table has about 140,000 clones, around nine tenths appearing once. Second doses at about 4 or about 12 weeks were pooled. A note on this clone: Antigen unknown.

The source is an adult who received the AZD1222 COVID-19 vaccine. V gene TRBV11-1 combines with J gene TRBJ2-3; no definite D call. Sequencing used peripheral blood, obtained 28 days after the second AZD1222 dose. CDR3 residues: CASRPVGPFNTQYF. The DNA for the CDR3 is TGTGCCAGCCGCCCTGTCGGGCCTTTTAATACGCAGTATTTT.